These 22 T cell receptor beta chains came from one sample sequenced in a study of identical twins. TCRdb redid the calling of the 5' RACE reads with MiXCR, one entry per CDR3 protein. The sample includes some 1,700,000 distinct CDR3 sequences, about 30% seen only once; the top ten take roughly 0.3%. The sequencing input was cord blood. The receptors were gathered from a newborn girl in good health.

The chain couples TRBV20-1 to TRBJ2-4; 11 positions agree with TRBD2. The DNA end is a closer match to TRBJ2-5, so the J assignment may be wrong. Germline V gene sequence: CDR1 DFQATT, CDR2 SNEGSKA (reference sequence). This CDR3 is built from 15 residues. The CDR3 sequence is CSASSLAGVGETQYF. DNA of the CDR3: TGCAGTGCTAGTTCACTAGCGGGAGTCGGGGAGACCCAGTACTTC.

The chain recombines TRBV20-1 with TRBJ1-4, with 9 bases aligning to TRBD1. The trim removed 0 bases at V and 7 bases at J, leaving 6 bases unmatched. The germline V gene encodes CDR1 DFQATT and CDR2 SNEGSKA (reference sequence). This CDR3 has 15 residues. The CDR3 region is CSARDPGQGREKLFF. In nucleotides, the CDR3 is TGCAGTGCTAGAGATCCGGGACAGGGACGTGAAAAACTGTTTTTT.

The V and J genes are TRBV3-1 and TRBJ1-6, with TRBD1 matching 7 bases. Per germline, CDR1 LGHDT and CDR2 YNNKEL (reference sequence). Unmatched junction bases numbered 7, after V lost 5 bases and J lost 6 bases. The CDR3 totals 15 residues. CDR3 nucleotide sequence: TGTGCCAGCAGCTCTCGACAGGGACCTAATTCACCCCTCCACTTT. It yields the protein CASSSRQGPNSPLHF.

This clonotype has a handful of counts. The CDR3 here is CASSQARMREQYF. The CDR3 bases are TGTGCCAGCAGCCAAGCTAGGATGCGCGAGCAGTACTTC. The rearrangement uses TRBV14 and TRBJ2-7; D unclear. The CDR3 is 13 amino acids. Trimming stripped 1 base from V and 6 bases from J, with 10 bases between. Germline V CDR1 and CDR2: SGHDN, FVKESK.

The chain combines TRBV19 with TRBJ1-5, with D unclear. Trimming removed 1 base from V and 7 bases from J, with 11 bases in between. This CDR3 has 14 amino acids. Germline V gives CDR1 LNHDA, CDR2 SQIVND (reference sequence). The CDR3 bases are TGTGCCAGTAGTATAGCACCGGGGAGGCAGCCCCAGCATTTT. Translating it yields CASSIAPGRQPQHF. The full variable domain, with the rest looked up from reference TRBV19 and TRBJ1-5, is DGGITQSPKYLFRKEGQNVTLSCEQNLNHDAMYWYRQDPGQGLRLIYYSQIVNDFQKGDIAEGYSVSREKKESFPLTVTSAQKNPTAFYLCASSIAPGRQPQHFGDGTRLSIL.

This CDR3 is CASSPPRDISTDTQYF. CDR3 in DNA: TGCGCCAGCAGCCCCCCCCGGGACATAAGCACAGATACGCAGTATTTT. The V and J genes are TRBV5-1 and TRBJ2-3; D possibly corresponds to TRBD1 (6 bases). Germline loops: CDR1 SGHRS, CDR2 YFSETQ. The V end lost 4 bases, the J end lost 0 bases, and 15 bases lay between the germline ends. The CDR3 has 16 residues.

This rearrangement joins TRBV20-1 to TRBJ1-5; 8 bases are a match to TRBD1. Germline V CDR1 and CDR2: DFQATT, SNEGSKA (reference sequence). V lost 1 base, J lost 6 bases, and 5 bases stayed unmatched. The CDR3 loop spans 14 amino acids. In DNA, the CDR3 is TGCAGTGCTAGAGCTGGACAGGGCGTTCAGCCCCAGCATTTT. Protein sequence: CSARAGQGVQPQHF.

The rearrangement uses TRBV5-6 and TRBJ1-5; the D is unclear. Trimming stripped 4 bases from V and 1 base from J, with 12 bases between. The CDR3 runs to 15 residues. Germline lookup yields CDR1 SGHDT and CDR2 YYEEEE. For the CDR3, the DNA is TGTGCCAGCAGCGCCGCCATTCCAAGCAATCAGCCCCAGCATTTT. Translated, it gives CASSAAIPSNQPQHF.

Here the CDR3 DNA reads TGCAGCGGTACCCGGGACTACGAGCAGTTCTTC. Protein sequence: CSGTRDYEQFF. The chain carries TRBV29-1 and TRBJ2-1, with 7 bases matching TRBD2. This CDR3 spans 11 amino acids. Trimming at V came to 7 bases and at J to 10 bases, leaving 7 bases not matched to a gene. Germline-derived CDR1 and CDR2 are SQVTM and ANQGSEA.

This clonotype was detected a few times. The chain links TRBV14 to TRBJ2-4, with 9 bases that match TRBD2. The J call could be wrong; TRBJ2-7 is a better fit for the DNA end. The CDR3 covers 15 residues. Germline V lookup: CDR1 SGHDN, CDR2 FVKESK. CDR3: CASSQAGLAFYEQYF. The CDR3 coding sequence is TGTGCCAGCAGCCAAGCGGGACTAGCCTTTTACGAGCAGTACTTC.

V and J are TRBV20-1 and TRBJ1-1, with 9 bases aligning to TRBD1. This CDR3 region has 10 residues. Trimming removed 4 bases from V and 10 bases from J; junction bases left unmatched: 1. Germline V gene lookup returns CDR1 DFQATT and CDR2 SNEGSKA (reference sequence). The CDR3, as DNA: TGCAGTGCTACGGACAGGGGAGCTTTCTTT. Residues: CSATDRGAFF.

The chain employs TRBV4-2 and TRBJ1-1; D gene ambiguous. Trimming took off 2 bases at V and 0 bases at J, with 19 bases between the two ends. Germline assignment: CDR1 LGHNA and CDR2 YNFKEQ. The CDR3 spans 18 residues. CDR3 nucleotide sequence: TGTGCCAGCAGCCAAAGTCGTACGAGGAAATGGATGAACACTGAAGCTTTCTTT. Translation gives CASSQSRTRKWMNTEAFF.

The V call is TRBV7-2, the J call TRBJ2-7; a weak D match, TRBD2 (6 bases). V lost 0 bases, J lost 0 bases, and 12 bases lay in between. From germline, CDR1 is SGHTA and CDR2 FQGNSA. This CDR3 has 16 residues. The CDR3 region has the DNA TGTGCCAGCAGCTTAGCTCCTAGCGCACCCTCCTACGAGCAGTACTTC. This encodes CASSLAPSAPSYEQYF.

This chain links TRBV4-2 with TRBJ1-1, with D possibly matching TRBD1 (6 bases). The germline V gene has CDR1 LGHNA and CDR2 YNFKEQ. V gave up 0 bases and J gave up 3 bases, with 14 bases separating them. The CDR3 sequence is 16 residues long. As DNA, the CDR3 is TGTGCCAGCAGCCAAGAACAGGGCAGGCGGGACACTGAAGCTTTCTTT. Amino acids: CASSQEQGRRDTEAFF.

This clonotype was detected a few times. The genes are TRBV11-2 and TRBJ1-4, with D possibly TRBD1 on 6 matching bases. Germline CDR1 is SGHAT and CDR2 is FQNNGV. There are 15 residues in the CDR3. The V gene lost 5 bases and the J gene lost 7 bases, with 17 bases spanning the gap. As DNA, the CDR3 is TGTGCCAGCAGCCCCTACGGGGGGGCGGGTGAAAAACTGTTTTTT. Its protein is CASSPYGGAGEKLFF.

This clonotype was recorded a few times. The chain joins TRBV6-1 to TRBJ1-5; 9 nucleotides match TRBD1. The CDR3 runs 18 residues. J gave up 1 base and V 0 bases, and 7 bases lay outside the gene matches. CDR1 is MNHNS, CDR2 SASEGT, per germline. As DNA, the CDR3 is TGTGCCAGCAGTGAAGCGCTTACAGGGGGCTGGAGCAATCAGCCCCAGCATTTT. It translates to CASSEALTGGWSNQPQHF.

The chain recombines TRBV12-3 or TRBV12-4 with TRBJ2-3, with D tentatively TRBD2 (6 bases). The germline V and J ends were trimmed by 5 bases and 2 bases, with 20 bases remaining between them. CDR3 length equals 17 residues. The CDR3 DNA follows: TGTGCCAGCAGTCCTGGGCCGGGACTCCCAATCACAGATACGCAGTATTTT. It specifies CASSPGPGLPITDTQYF.

This clonotype was detected a few times. The junction and the germline gene differ at one end; a read error may be behind it. The V and J genes are TRBV12-3 or TRBV12-4 and TRBJ2-7; the D gene is possibly TRBD1 (6 bases). This CDR3 has 18 residues. CDR3 DNA sequence: TGTGCCAGCAGTTTCGCCCTGGGGGACAACCTAAATTCCTACGAGCGGTACTTC. This gives the protein CASSFALGDNLNSYERYF.

Many counts were recorded for this clonotype. The V call is TRBV11-1, the J call TRBJ1-2; TRBD1 matches 9 bases. Trimming cost V 5 bases and J 4 bases; bases outside gene matches: 8. The CDR3 length is 15 residues. The germline CDR1 and CDR2 sequences are SGHAT and FQDESV (reference sequence). Written as DNA, the CDR3 is TGTGCCAGCAGCCCGGACAGGGGAAGAAGCTATGGCTACACCTTC. This codes for CASSPDRGRSYGYTF.

The chain links TRBV7-2 to TRBJ2-3, with TRBD2 matching 7 bases. CDR3 length: 14 residues. Germline V lookup: CDR1 SGHTA, CDR2 FQGNSA. Trimming removed 5 bases from V and 4 bases from J; junction bases left unmatched: 6. The CDR3 DNA is TGTGCCAGCAGCCCGACTAGCCCCCCAGATACGCAGTATTTT. This sequence encodes CASSPTSPPDTQYF.

This sequence joins TRBV7-6 and TRBJ2-3; TRBD2 aligns across 11 bases. Germline CDR1 is SGHVS and CDR2 is FNYEAQ. This CDR3 is 16 amino acids long. After removal of 5 bases from V and 0 bases from J, the junction contained 4 bases not matched to a gene. This chain's CDR3 is CASSDWTSGSTDTQYF. CDR3 in DNA: TGTGCCAGCAGCGATTGGACTAGCGGGAGCACAGATACGCAGTATTTT.

V gene TRBV29-1 combines with J gene TRBJ1-2; D uncertain. This CDR3 contains 12 residues. The V end was cut by 4 bases, the J end by 2 bases, with 8 bases between. Germline V CDR1 and CDR2: SQVTM, ANQGSEA. DNA of the CDR3: TGCAGCGTTGTTGAACCCAACTATGGCTACACCTTC. Translated, it gives CSVVEPNYGYTF.